This T cell receptor (beta chain) was sequenced in a study of CD8 T cells in ankylosing spondylitis. With regard to this clonotype: Its antigen is not identified.

Germline trimming cut 8 bases from V and 3 bases from J; bases unmatched to any gene: 17. This CDR3 is built from 17 residues. The V gene's germline CDR1 is DFQATT and CDR2 SNEGSKA (reference sequence). Quantitative barcoded 5'-RACE was used to prepare TCR beta libraries. One entry per CDR3 protein results from TCRdb running MiXCR on the 5' RACE reads. Among some 800,000 distinct CDR3 sequences listed, about 10% were seen once. Notes on the study in general: A motif in TCR beta, a set of roughly eight highly homologous variants, appeared characteristic of ankylosing spondylitis blood. Reactive arthritis synovial fluid and blood previously showed some of these motif variants. Reports say disease-linked clones showed up significantly more in matched ankylosing spondylitis synovial fluid. The disease-linked clones had a CD8+ phenotype and low blood frequencies.

The sample was blood, either unsorted or a sorted T cell fraction (not recorded which). This receptor was obtained from a male donor with ankylosing spondylitis. V usage is TRBV20-1 and J usage is TRBJ2-7, with 12 nucleotides matching TRBD1. Here the CDR3 DNA reads TGCAGTCATCGCCGGACCGGGACAGGGGGCTTCAACTACGAGCAGTACTTC. Amino acid sequence: CSHRRTGTGGFNYEQYF.